The source of this T cell receptor beta chain is a study of cytomegalovirus exposure and HLA in healthy donors. The J segment lost 4 bases and the V segment lost 2 bases, leaving 6 bases of the junction unmatched. The CDR3 spans 15 residues. Germline V gene sequence: CDR1 MNHEY, CDR2 SVGAGI. A multiplex PCR was run with 60 Vbeta primers and 13 Jbeta primers. Profiling relied on immunoSEQ multiplex PCR, and the TCRdb table lists in-frame clones only, not all of them. The sample holds 40,000 or so clones. This receptor was obtained from a man younger than 40 in good health and CMV-seronegative. The chain recombines TRBV6-5 with TRBJ1-1, with 8 bases that match TRBD1. What was sequenced was PBMCs. The chain's CDR3 is CASSYGQGGGTEAFF. CDR3 in DNA: TGTGCCAGCAGTTACGGACAGGGCGGAGGCACTGAAGCTTTCTTT.